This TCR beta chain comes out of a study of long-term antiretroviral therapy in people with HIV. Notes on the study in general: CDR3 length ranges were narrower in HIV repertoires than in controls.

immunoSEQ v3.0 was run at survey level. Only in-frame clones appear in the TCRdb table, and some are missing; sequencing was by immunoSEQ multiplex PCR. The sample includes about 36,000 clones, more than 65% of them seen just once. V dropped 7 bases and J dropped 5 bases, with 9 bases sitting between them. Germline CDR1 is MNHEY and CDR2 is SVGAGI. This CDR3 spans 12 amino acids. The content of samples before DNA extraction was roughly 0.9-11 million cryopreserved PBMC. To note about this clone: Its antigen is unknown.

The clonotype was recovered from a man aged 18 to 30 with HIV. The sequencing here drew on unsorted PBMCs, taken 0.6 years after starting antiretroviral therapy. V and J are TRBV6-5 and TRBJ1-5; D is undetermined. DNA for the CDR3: TGTGCCAGCACCTACTGGGATCAGCCCCAGCATTTT. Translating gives CASTYWDQPQHF.